The 26 T cell receptor beta chains below all came from one sample that was sequenced in a study of regulatory T cells. Findings and caveats of the study: In CD3G-deficient patients, conventional CD4+ T cells were enriched for hydrophobic CDR3 residues at positions 6 and 7.

Antigen specificity for these receptors is unknown. Amplification used 52 TRBV primers and 13 TRBJ primers. Sequenced by immunoSEQ multiplex PCR; TCRdb stores in-frame clones only, minus some. The profile shows 30,000 to 40,000 clones, 93% of them singletons. Material: conventional CD4+ T cells sorted from blood. The receptors shown here come from a child aged 2 to 10 with CD3G deficiency.

The rearrangement links TRBV10-2 to TRBJ2-7, with 14 bases that match TRBD2. This CDR3 has 15 amino acids. Germline V gene data show CDR1 as WSHSY and CDR2 as SAAADI. The V and J ends lost 5 bases and 7 bases, in that order; junction bases with no gene match: 7. The CDR3: CASSTGLAGGREQYF. CDR3 coding DNA: TGCGCCAGCAGTACCGGACTAGCGGGAGGACGGGAGCAGTACTTC.

As DNA, the CDR3 is TGCGCCAGCAGCTTGGCCGGGGCCCCCGGGGGGACCCAGTACTTC. This encodes CASSLAGAPGGTQYF. This chain joins TRBV5-1 and TRBJ2-5; D perhaps matches TRBD2 (6 bases). V was pared by 0 bases and J by 7 bases, with 16 bases between. Germline V gene data show CDR1 as SGHRS and CDR2 as YFSETQ. The CDR3 consists of 15 residues.

The chain recombines TRBV28 with TRBJ1-1; D is unresolved. Germline V gene data show CDR1 as MDHEN and CDR2 as SYDVKM. The CDR3 extends over 13 amino acids. V lost 10 bases and J lost 1, with 13 bases in between. CDR3 nucleotide sequence: TGTGCCACGAGTGGACCGGCGAACACTGAAGCTTTCTTT. Residues: CATSGPANTEAFF.

The J gene is TRBJ1-1, the V gene TRBV28, with D hard to call. Per germline, CDR1 MDHEN and CDR2 SYDVKM. Between the trimmed V and J ends, which lost 3 bases and 0 bases, there was a span of 8 bases. The CDR3 is made up of 14 amino acids. CDR3 protein: CASSLGRMNTEAFF. CDR3 bases: TGTGCCAGCAGTTTGGGCAGGATGAACACTGAAGCTTTCTTT.

This rearrangement joins TRBV5-1 to TRBJ2-5; D is possibly TRBD1 or TRBD2 (5 bases each). V lost 1 base, J lost 5 bases, and 12 bases lay in between. The germline V gene has CDR1 SGHRS and CDR2 YFSETQ. The CDR3 has 14 residues. The CDR3 DNA is TGCGCCAGCAGCTTGTTGGGGCGCGGGGAGACCCAGTACTTC. This gives the protein CASSLLGRGETQYF.

The V gene is TRBV28, the J gene TRBJ2-1; the D call may be TRBD1 or TRBD2 (5 bases each). CDR1 MDHEN and CDR2 SYDVKM come from the germline V gene. The CDR3 covers 13 residues. Trimming left V 6 bases short and J 3 bases short, with 9 bases between. The CDR3 is CASRRDVYNEQFF. The CDR3 nucleotides are TGTGCCAGCAGAAGGGACGTCTACAATGAGCAGTTCTTC.

The chain has TRBV5-1 and TRBJ2-1, with 8 bases aligning to TRBD2. Per germline, CDR1 SGHRS and CDR2 YFSETQ. This CDR3 is 16 amino acids long. The ends lost 0 bases at V and 8 bases at J; junction bases unmatched: 10. The CDR3 region is CASSLASGSRLDEQFF. The CDR3 DNA reads TGCGCCAGCAGCTTGGCCAGCGGGAGCCGGCTCGATGAGCAGTTCTTC.

J is TRBJ2-7 and V is TRBV28; weak D call: TRBD1 (5 bases). V gave up 3 bases and J gave up 6 bases, with 9 bases separating them. Germline V CDR1 and CDR2: MDHEN, SYDVKM. The CDR3 runs 12 residues. The CDR3 sequence is CASSLQGREQYF. CDR3 sequence (DNA): TGTGCCAGCAGTTTGCAGGGCCGCGAGCAGTACTTC. The full variable domain, completed using reference TRBV28 and TRBJ2-7, is DVKVTQSSRYLVKRTGEKVFLECVQDMDHENMFWYRQDPGLGLRLIYFSYDVKMKEKGDIPEGYSVSREKKERFSLILESASTNQTSMYLCASSLQGREQYFGPGTRLTVT.

Within the sample, this clone is large. J is TRBJ1-2 and V is TRBV6-5; 8 bases align to TRBD1. This CDR3 contains 13 residues. With V trimmed by 8 bases and J by 7 bases, 9 bases remained unmatched. Germline assignment: CDR1 MNHEY and CDR2 SVGAGI. This CDR3 is CASSRTGRSGYTF. CDR3 DNA sequence: TGTGCCAGCTCCCGGACAGGGAGGAGTGGCTACACCTTC.

A word on this clone: At one boundary the junction diverges from the germline segment, which might be a read error. V is TRBV7-2 and J is TRBJ1-2, with a possible D match to TRBD1 (5 bases). Germline V gene lookup returns CDR1 SGHTA and CDR2 FQGNSA. The CDR3 covers 18 residues. The CDR3 reads CASSLAQQGEGTLYGYTF. As DNA, the CDR3 is TGTGCCAGCAGCCTAGCCCAGCAGGGTGAGGGAACCTTATATGGCTACACCTTC.

The chain couples TRBV28 to TRBJ2-1; TRBD1 aligns across 9 bases. The CDR3 totals 16 residues. V lost 4 bases to trimming and J lost 5 bases; unmatched junction nucleotides: 9. Germline V gives CDR1 MDHEN, CDR2 SYDVKM. CDR3 DNA: TGTGCCAGCAGTTCCGACCTCGGGACAGGGAACAATGAGCAGTTCTTC. Its protein product is CASSSDLGTGNNEQFF.

This clone has only a few counts. The chain uses TRBV28 and TRBJ1-2, with D unresolved. The ends were cut back, 6 bases at V and 7 bases at J, with 12 bases in the middle. The germline V gene has CDR1 MDHEN and CDR2 SYDVKM. The CDR3 spans 12 residues. CDR3 bases: TGTGCCAGCAGCCCCTCTAATGGTGGCTACACCTTC. Amino acids: CASSPSNGGYTF.

This clone was counted only a few times. The chain uses TRBV21-1 and TRBJ1-5; the D call in the table, TRBD1, was not verified against the DNA. TRBV21-1 is a documented pseudogene. The CDR3 is 14 residues long. CDR3 bases: TGTGCCAGCAGGCCAGGGGGGTTTAATCAGCCCCAGCATTTT. Its translation is CASRPGGFNQPQHF.

The rearrangement joins TRBV4-2 to TRBJ1-2, with D perhaps TRBD1 (5 bases). The CDR3 has 13 residues. In germline, CDR1 is LGHNA, CDR2 YNFKEQ. Trimming took 5 bases from V and 3 from J, leaving 10 bases between them. The CDR3 here is CASSRGRDYGYTF. The DNA of the CDR3 is TGTGCCAGCAGCAGAGGCAGGGACTATGGCTACACCTTC.

The rearrangement links TRBV5-5 to TRBJ2-7; D is possibly TRBD1 (6 bases). Germline assignment: CDR1 SGHKS and CDR2 YYEKEE (reference sequence). The CDR3 covers 13 residues. V lost 4 bases to trimming and J lost 3 bases, with 11 bases between them. The CDR3 DNA sequence: TGTGCCAGCAGCCCGACAGGTAACTACGAGCAGTACTTC. Its translation is CASSPTGNYEQYF.

The V gene is TRBV6-1, the J gene TRBJ2-5; no clear D gene. The better agreement between TRBJ2-7 and the DNA end casts doubt on the J call. This CDR3 contains 15 residues. Germline V gene sequence: CDR1 MNHNS, CDR2 SASEGT. The CDR3 DNA reads as TGTGCCAGCAGTATGGACCTCCTAACCTCCTACGAGCAGTACTTC. The encoded protein is CASSMDLLTSYEQYF.

The V gene is TRBV5-1, the J gene TRBJ2-5; 11 bases are a match to TRBD2. The CDR3 contains 14 residues. Germline V gene lookup returns CDR1 SGHRS and CDR2 YFSETQ. V trimming: 4 bases; J trimming: 3 bases; junction bases outside the gene matches: 2. The CDR3 DNA follows: TGCGCCAGCAGCAAACTAGCGGGAGAAGAGACCCAGTACTTC. This sequence encodes CASSKLAGEETQYF. The variable domain in full, completed from reference TRBV5-1 and TRBJ2-5, reads KAGVTQTPRYLIKTRGQQVTLSCSPISGHRSVSWYQQTPGQGLQFLFEYFSETQRNKGNFPGRFSGRQFSNSRSEMNVSTLELGDSALYLCASSKLAGEETQYFGPGTRLLVL.

The rearrangement uses TRBV28 and TRBJ2-2, with 7 positions matching TRBD2. J was trimmed by 3 bases and V by 5 bases; bases with no gene match: 9. Per germline, CDR1 MDHEN and CDR2 SYDVKM. The CDR3 runs 16 residues. Written as DNA, the CDR3 is TGTGCCAGCAGTGCCCCACTAGCGAGGGACACCGGGGAGCTGTTTTTT. It specifies CASSAPLARDTGELFF.

Here the CDR3 reads CASSFRPTGELFF. CDR3 bases: TGTGCCAGCAGCTTCCGACCTACCGGGGAGCTGTTTTTT. This sequence joins TRBV11-2 and TRBJ2-2; no clear D gene. There are 13 residues in the CDR3. CDR1 and CDR2 from the germline V gene are SGHAT and FQNNGV. The V end lost 3 bases, the J end lost 5 bases, and 7 bases lay between the germline ends. The whole variable domain, filled in from reference TRBV11-2 and TRBJ2-2, reads EAGVAQSPRYKIIEKRQSVAFWCNPISGHATLYWYQQILGQGPKLLIQFQNNGVVDDSQLPKDRFSAERLKGVDSTLKIQPAKLEDSAVYLCASSFRPTGELFFGEGSRLTVL.

For the CDR3, the DNA is TGCGCCAGCAGCCCCTCTAGAATCGCAAACAATGAGCAGTTCTTC. Encoded protein: CASSPSRIANNEQFF. The chain links TRBV5-1 to TRBJ2-1; no definite D call. CDR1 is SGHRS, CDR2 YFSETQ, per germline. The V end lost 4 bases, the J end lost 5 bases, and 16 bases lay between the germline ends. The CDR3 extends over 15 amino acids.

The chain uses TRBV28 and TRBJ2-1, with 13 bases lining up with TRBD2. Germline assignment: CDR1 MDHEN and CDR2 SYDVKM. Trimming cost V 5 bases and J 15 bases; bases outside gene matches: 16. CDR3 length equals 16 residues. CDR3 residues: CASSPIGLAGDMAGFF. The CDR3 DNA sequence: TGTGCCAGCAGTCCAATAGGACTAGCGGGAGATATGGCGGGGTTCTTC.

With respect to this clone: The sample carries other DNA sequences with the same CDR3. The chain carries TRBV28 and TRBJ2-7; 7 nucleotides match TRBD2. Germline loops: CDR1 MDHEN, CDR2 SYDVKM. The CDR3 totals 12 residues. V shed 3 bases and J 4 bases; nucleotides not matched to a gene: 0. The CDR3 bases are TGTGCCAGCAGTTTGGGGGGGTACGAGCAGTACTTC. It yields the protein CASSLGGYEQYF.

This clone has only a few counts. The CDR3 nucleotides are TGTGCCAGCAGTGAAGTAGGGTTATCCGGCTACACCTTC. Its translation is CASSEVGLSGYTF. The V gene is TRBV6-1, the J gene TRBJ1-2, with unresolved D. This CDR3 is 13 amino acids long. Germline CDR1 is MNHNS and CDR2 is SASEGT. V dropped 1 base and J dropped 8 bases, with 11 bases sitting between them.

This chain uses TRBV5-1 with TRBJ2-5, with 8 bases identical to TRBD2. Germline trimming cut 4 bases from V and 4 bases from J; bases unmatched to any gene: 9. The CDR3 has 15 residues. CDR1 is SGHRS and CDR2 is YFSETQ in the germline V gene. The CDR3 is CASSHGSGSGETQYF. Here the CDR3 DNA reads TGCGCCAGCAGCCATGGGAGCGGGAGCGGAGAGACCCAGTACTTC. The full variable domain, its missing parts supplied by reference TRBV5-1 and TRBJ2-5, is KAGVTQTPRYLIKTRGQQVTLSCSPISGHRSVSWYQQTPGQGLQFLFEYFSETQRNKGNFPGRFSGRQFSNSRSEMNVSTLELGDSALYLCASSHGSGSGETQYFGPGTRLLVL.

This clone has just a few counts. The CDR3: CASSVSYYGYTF. The CDR3, as DNA: TGTGCCAGCAGTGTCTCGTACTATGGCTACACCTTC. The rearrangement joins TRBV6-1 to TRBJ1-2; D unresolved. From germline, CDR1 is MNHNS and CDR2 SASEGT. The CDR3 is made up of 12 amino acids. The V and J ends lost 4 bases and 3 bases respectively, with 6 bases between them.

This chain uses TRBV28 with TRBJ2-3; no clear D. Per the germline V gene, CDR1 is MDHEN and CDR2 is SYDVKM. V gave up 3 bases and J gave up 4 bases, with 29 bases separating them. The length of the CDR3 is 20 residues. The CDR3 sequence: CASSFDPVRSETRPPDTQYF. Written as DNA, the CDR3 is TGTGCCAGCAGTTTTGACCCGGTTCGTTCCGAAACCAGACCACCAGATACGCAGTATTTT.